The present T cell receptor (beta chain) was sequenced within a study of blood T cell repertoires in COVID-19. Overall study: Samples representing acute and convalescent COVID-19 were sourced from the United States, Italy and Spain. PBMCs, B-cell-depleted T cells, or T cells provided the cDNA or gDNA that made up the material.

As originally analysed: Amplification with reference gene primers provided the estimates of nucleated cell counts. Assay: immunoSEQ multiplex PCR; the TCRdb copy retains only in-frame clones and omits some. From that table come the V and J calls and clone size; the DNA was used to work out D and trimming. The table has around 100,000 clones, roughly nine tenths seen once. The TCR comes from a man aged 50 to 59 in a cohort sampled during active COVID-19. What was sequenced was peripheral blood.

The CDR3 sequence is CASTLTGNRSPLHF. CDR3 nucleotide sequence: TGTGCCAGCACCTTGACAGGGAATCGGTCACCCCTCCACTTT. This sequence joins TRBV27 and TRBJ1-6; TRBD1 aligns across 7 bases. CDR3 size: 14 residues. J lost 10 bases, V lost 7 bases, and 10 bases had no gene match. The germline gives CDR1 MNHEY, CDR2 SMNVEV (reference sequence).